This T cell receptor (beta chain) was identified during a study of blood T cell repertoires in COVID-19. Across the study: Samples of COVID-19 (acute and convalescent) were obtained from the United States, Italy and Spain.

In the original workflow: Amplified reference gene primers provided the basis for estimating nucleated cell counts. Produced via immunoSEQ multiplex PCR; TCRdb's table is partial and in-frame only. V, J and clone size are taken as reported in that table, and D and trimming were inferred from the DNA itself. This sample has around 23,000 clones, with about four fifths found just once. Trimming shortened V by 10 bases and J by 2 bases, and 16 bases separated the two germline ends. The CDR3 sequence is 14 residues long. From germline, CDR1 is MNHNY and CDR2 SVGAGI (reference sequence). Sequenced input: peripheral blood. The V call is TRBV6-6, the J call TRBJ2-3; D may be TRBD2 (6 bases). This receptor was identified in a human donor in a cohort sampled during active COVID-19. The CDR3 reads CATWLGGVTDTQYF. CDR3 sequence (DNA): TGTGCCACCTGGCTGGGGGGAGTCACAGATACGCAGTATTTT.